The rows below give T cell receptor beta chains drawn from one sample of a study of cytomegalovirus exposure and HLA in healthy donors. Only in-frame clones appear in the TCRdb table, and some are missing; sequencing was by immunoSEQ multiplex PCR. The sample shows around 170,000 clones, approximately 88% of them seen only once. The sequenced sample was PBMCs. The receptors come from a woman aged 45-60 years in good health and CMV-seropositive. Both conserved end residues are part of each CDR3. The D gene is left open where the match is weak. Expanded clones get a size class; other rows say once, few or many, or leave the size out.

>TRBV2|NA|few|TRBJ2-7|14
CASSEAPFATGQYF
TGTGCCAGCAGTGAAGCCCCTTTTGCCACCGGGCAGTACTTC
>TRBV27|TRBD2|NA|TRBJ2-7|15
CASSTLAGVSYEQYF
TGTGCCAGCAGTACGCTAGCGGGGGTATCCTACGAGCAGTACTTC
>TRBV19|NA|NA|TRBJ1-2|13
CASSTGQGYGYTF
TGTGCCAGTAGTACCGGACAAGGCTATGGCTACACCTTC
>TRBV19|NA|NA|TRBJ2-3|15
CASTPGQGGSDTQYF
TGTGCCAGTACCCCCGGGCAGGGTGGGTCAGATACGCAGTATTTT
>TRBV30|TRBD1|NA|TRBJ2-4|14
CASRTGGAGSIQYF
TGTGCCTCCCGGACAGGGGGCGCCGGGAGCATTCAGTACTTC
>TRBV5-4|TRBD1|NA|TRBJ1-2|16
CASSLSDRGLGYGYTF
TGTGCCAGCAGCCTCTCTGACAGGGGGCTTGGCTATGGCTACACCTTC
>TRBV6-1|NA|NA|TRBJ1-2|12
CASSDGGKGYTF
TGTGCCAGCAGTGACGGGGGGAAAGGCTACACCTTC
>TRBV11-2|TRBD2|NA|TRBJ2-7|16
CASSRTSGGQTYEQYF
TGTGCCAGCAGCCGGACTAGCGGGGGCCAGACCTACGAGCAGTACTTC
>TRBV14|NA|NA|TRBJ1-1|13
CASSQGSRIEAFF
TGTGCCAGCAGCCAAGGATCCAGGATTGAAGCTTTCTTT
>TRBV5-4|NA|NA|TRBJ2-3|17
CASSLDTRVEDTDTQYF
TGTGCCAGCAGCTTGGACACTAGGGTTGAAGACACAGATACGCAGTATTTT
>TRBV18|TRBD1|NA|TRBJ2-7|14
CASSQGQGAYEQYF
TGTGCCAGCTCACAAGGACAGGGGGCCTACGAGCAGTACTTC
>TRBV5-6|TRBD2|once|TRBJ2-5|16
CASSPGASGGQETQYF
TGTGCCAGCAGCCCCGGAGCTAGCGGGGGCCAAGAGACCCAGTACTTC
>TRBV5-4|NA|NA|TRBJ2-2|18
CASSPKVGPNTNTGELFF
TGTGCCAGCAGCCCCAAAGTTGGCCCAAACACCAACACCGGGGAGCTGTTTTTT
>TRBV4-3|NA|NA|TRBJ1-2|14
CASSQEQGAYGYTF
TGCGCCAGCAGCCAAGAACAGGGAGCCTATGGCTACACCTTC
>TRBV6-5|TRBD1|once|TRBJ1-2|14
CASSEVRTGVVYTF
TGTGCCAGCAGTGAAGTGCGGACAGGGGTGGTCTACACCTTC
>TRBV27|TRBD1|NA|TRBJ1-1|15
CASSFRDRGRGEAFF
TGTGCCAGCAGTTTTCGGGACAGGGGCCGTGGTGAAGCTTTCTTT
>TRBV28|TRBD2|NA|TRBJ2-5|18
CASSLGALAGGRLETQYF
TGTGCCAGCAGTTTAGGGGCACTAGCGGGGGGGCGTTTGGAGACCCAGTACTTC
>TRBV2|NA|NA|TRBJ2-7|11
CASTSSPERYF
TGTGCCAGCACGAGTAGCCCTGAAAGGTACTTC
>TRBV5-1|NA|NA|TRBJ1-3|15
CASSSRGGSGNTIYF
TGCGCCAGCAGCTCACGCGGGGGATCCGGAAACACCATATATTTT
>TRBV6-5|TRBD2|NA|TRBJ2-7|15
CASSYPRGGLYEQYF
TGTGCCAGCAGTTACCCCCGGGGGGGCCTTTACGAGCAGTACTTC
>TRBV5-4|NA|NA|TRBJ1-1|14
CASSLAGGGTEAFF
TGTGCCAGCAGCTTGGCCGGGGGGGGGACTGAAGCTTTCTTT
>TRBV5-1|TRBD2|NA|TRBJ2-3|16
CASSLRTGGSTDTQYF
TGCGCCAGCAGCTTGCGCACGGGGGGTAGCACAGATACGCAGTATTTT
>TRBV5-1|TRBD2|NA|TRBJ2-7|15
CASSLDTSGASEQYF
TGCGCCAGCAGCTTAGACACTAGCGGGGCCAGCGAGCAGTACTTC
>TRBV7-3|TRBD1|NA|TRBJ2-7|13
CASSTDRGYEQYF
TGTGCCAGCAGCACCGACAGGGGGTACGAGCAGTACTTC
>TRBV6-4|TRBD1|once|TRBJ1-6|19
CASSDSKPDRGPWDSPLHF
TGTGCCAGCAGTGACTCGAAACCCGACAGGGGGCCGTGGGATTCACCCCTCCACTTT
>TRBV7-2|NA|NA|TRBJ1-5|14
CASSSYLGNQPQHF
TGTGCCAGCAGCTCCTATTTGGGCAATCAGCCCCAGCATTTT
>TRBV2|NA|NA|TRBJ2-6|15
CASSGLARGANVLTF
TGTGCCAGCAGTGGCCTCGCTAGGGGGGCCAACGTCCTGACTTTC
>TRBV5-1|TRBD2|NA|TRBJ2-1|16
CASSPTTSGAHNEQFF
TGCGCCAGCAGCCCAACGACTAGCGGGGCTCACAATGAGCAGTTCTTC
>TRBV6-1|TRBD1|once|TRBJ2-5|17
CASSEAWDRRPQETQYF
TGTGCCAGCAGTGAAGCGTGGGACAGACGACCCCAAGAGACCCAGTACTTC
>TRBV4-1|NA|NA|TRBJ1-6|14
CASSQWLENSPLHF
TGCGCCAGCAGCCAATGGTTGGAGAATTCACCCCTCCACTTT
>TRBV30|NA|NA|TRBJ2-2|11
CAWSSAGELFF
TGTGCCTGGAGTTCGGCCGGGGAGCTGTTTTTT
>TRBV2|NA|NA|TRBJ1-6|13
CASSEEVYDRSYF
TGTGCCAGCAGTGAAGAAGTTTACGACAGGTCGTACTTT
>TRBV5-4|NA|NA|TRBJ2-5|15
CASSSRLVGLETQYF
TGTGCCAGCAGCTCTCGACTAGTTGGGTTGGAGACCCAGTACTTC
>TRBV4-3|NA|NA|TRBJ2-1|15
CASSQGMAGYNEQFF
TGCGCCAGCAGCCAAGGGATGGCCGGGTACAATGAGCAGTTCTTC
>TRBV6-5|TRBD1|NA|TRBJ2-5|13
CASSLGQGATQYF
TGTGCCAGCAGCCTGGGACAGGGGGCGACCCAGTACTTC
>TRBV5-4|NA|NA|TRBJ2-1|14
CASSLAGDRNEQFF
TGTGCCAGCAGCTTGGCCGGGGATAGAAATGAGCAGTTCTTC
>TRBV5-4|TRBD2|NA|TRBJ2-7|16
CASSLTSGEKPYEQYF
TGTGCCAGCAGCTTGACGAGCGGGGAGAAACCCTACGAGCAGTACTTC
>TRBV4-3|NA|once|TRBJ2-5|14
CASSQATVQETQYF
TGCGCCAGCAGCCAAGCGACAGTCCAAGAGACCCAGTACTTC
>TRBV19|NA|NA|TRBJ2-7|14
CASSINRLSGEQYF
TGTGCCAGTAGTATCAACAGACTAAGTGGCGAGCAGTACTTC
>TRBV5-6|TRBD1|few|TRBJ1-6|15
CASSLGVGGDSPLHF
TGTGCCAGCAGCTTGGGGGTAGGGGGCGACTCACCCCTCCACTTT
>TRBV10-3|TRBD1|NA|TRBJ2-2|15
CAIRTGTGGPGELFF
TGTGCCATCAGGACCGGGACAGGGGGTCCCGGGGAGCTGTTTTTT
>TRBV5-1|NA|NA|TRBJ1-1|15
CASSLDGQTNTEAFF
TGCGCCAGCAGCTTGGACGGACAGACTAACACTGAAGCTTTCTTT
>TRBV30|TRBD1|NA|TRBJ2-7|13
CAWAARGYYEQYF
TGTGCCTGGGCCGCCAGGGGGTACTACGAGCAGTACTTC
>TRBV28|NA|NA|TRBJ2-5|13
CASGAGRKETQYF
TGTGCCAGCGGGGCAGGTCGAAAAGAGACCCAGTACTTC
>TRBV11-3|TRBD2|NA|TRBJ2-5|16
CASSLDSGGSQETQYF
TGTGCCAGCAGCTTAGATAGCGGGGGGAGCCAAGAGACCCAGTACTTC
>TRBV2|NA|NA|TRBJ1-5|16
CASSEAGLNMYQPQHF
TGTGCCAGCAGTGAAGCTGGCCTTAACATGTATCAGCCCCAGCATTTT
>TRBV7-9|NA|NA|TRBJ1-6|13
CASSSIQGSPLHF
TGTGCCAGCAGCTCTATTCAGGGTTCACCCCTCCACTTT
>TRBV5-4|TRBD1|NA|TRBJ1-1|14
CASSSQDRGDEAFF
TGTGCCAGCAGCTCACAGGACAGGGGTGATGAAGCTTTCTTT